The 9 T cell receptor beta chains below come from one sample, sequenced in a study of blood T cell repertoires in COVID-19. Repertoires were generated with immunoSEQ multiplex PCR, while TCRdb's copy carries only in-frame clones and drops some. The top ten hold approximately 1.2% of the sample, which has about 380,000 clones, 88% seen once. The sample taken for sequencing was PBMCs or T cells enriched from blood (not recorded which). The receptors were sampled from a woman aged 18-29 years who had recovered from COVID-19.

The CDR3 DNA follows: TGTGCCTGGAGTGGCGGGACAGGGGTTCCAGATACGCAGTATTTT. Amino acid sequence: CAWSGGTGVPDTQYF. The J gene is TRBJ2-3, the V gene TRBV30; 10 nucleotides match TRBD1. With 1 base clipped from V and 4 bases from J, the junction kept 5 bases outside the gene matches. Germline assignment: CDR1 GTSNPN and CDR2 SVGIG (reference sequence). CDR3 length equals 15 residues.

The chain joins TRBV6-5 to TRBJ2-7, with 7 bases matching TRBD1. With V trimmed by 6 bases and J by 0 bases, 5 bases remained unmatched. The length of the CDR3 is 14 residues. Per the germline V gene, CDR1 is MNHEY and CDR2 is SVGAGI. The CDR3 nucleotides read TGTGCCAGCAGACCCGGGACAGCCTCCTACGAGCAGTACTTC. This encodes CASRPGTASYEQYF.

This clone appeared once. The chain recombines TRBV10-1 with TRBJ2-1; 8 bases map to TRBD1. The CDR3 totals 14 residues. J lost 3 bases, V lost 5 bases, and 3 bases had no gene match. Germline-derived CDR1 and CDR2 are WNHNN and SYGVQD (reference sequence). As DNA, the CDR3 is TGCGCCAGCAGTTCGGGACAGGTCTACAATGAGCAGTTCTTC. Translated, it gives CASSSGQVYNEQFF.

The chain joins TRBV19 to TRBJ1-1; D remains ambiguous. The CDR3 contains 13 residues. Trimming left V 5 bases short and J 1 base short, with 8 bases between. Germline lookup yields CDR1 LNHDA and CDR2 SQIVND (reference sequence). CDR3 in DNA: TGTGCCAGTAGTTGGTCGCGGAACACTGAAGCTTTCTTT. It specifies CASSWSRNTEAFF.

The CDR3 region is CASSHGPGGIRDGYTF. The CDR3 DNA sequence: TGTGCCAGCAGCCACGGCCCGGGAGGCATCAGGGATGGCTACACCTTC. V usage is TRBV16 and J usage is TRBJ1-2, with D possibly being TRBD1 (5 bases). Trimming took 3 bases from V and 6 from J, leaving 20 bases between them. There are 16 residues in the CDR3. In germline, CDR1 is KGHSY, CDR2 FQNENV.

The chain carries TRBV14 and TRBJ2-7; 7 nucleotides agree with TRBD1. Germline V gives CDR1 SGHDN, CDR2 FVKESK. V lost 2 bases, J lost 5 bases, and 12 bases stayed unmatched. The CDR3 consists of 16 residues. The CDR3: CASSQLEVTGLDEQYF. The CDR3 DNA is TGTGCCAGCAGCCAATTAGAGGTGACAGGGCTCGACGAGCAGTACTTC.

J is TRBJ2-7 and V is TRBV4-1, with a weak D call TRBD1 (6 bases). The germline gives CDR1 MGHRA, CDR2 YSYEKL. The CDR3 has 14 residues. Trimming cost V 1 base and J 5 bases, with 12 bases left between them. The chain's CDR3 is CASSQGVKGDEQYF. CDR3 bases: TGCGCCAGCAGCCAAGGAGTTAAGGGGGACGAGCAGTACTTC.

The chain couples TRBV19 to TRBJ1-1; 8 positions agree with TRBD1. The J segment lost 0 bases and the V segment lost 9 bases, leaving 18 bases of the junction unmatched. The CDR3 contains 18 residues. Germline CDR1 reads LNHDA; CDR2 reads SQIVND (reference sequence). CDR3 protein: CASRLQGETQRLNTEAFF. CDR3 nucleotides: TGTGCCAGCCGCCTACAGGGGGAGACGCAACGTCTGAACACTGAAGCTTTCTTT. The full variable domain, with the rest looked up from reference TRBV19 and TRBJ1-1, is DGGITQSPKYLFRKEGQNVTLSCEQNLNHDAMYWYRQDPGQGLRLIYYSQIVNDFQKGDIAEGYSVSREKKESFPLTVTSAQKNPTAFYLCASRLQGETQRLNTEAFFGQGTRLTVV.

The rearrangement links TRBV14 to TRBJ1-3; D remains ambiguous. The V end was cut by 3 bases, the J end by 0 bases, with 15 bases between. CDR3 length equals 17 residues. Germline values: CDR1 SGHDN, CDR2 FVKESK. The DNA for the CDR3 is TGTGCCAGCAGCCACAACTCCGGGAACCCCTCTGGAAACACCATATATTTT. Translation gives CASSHNSGNPSGNTIYF.